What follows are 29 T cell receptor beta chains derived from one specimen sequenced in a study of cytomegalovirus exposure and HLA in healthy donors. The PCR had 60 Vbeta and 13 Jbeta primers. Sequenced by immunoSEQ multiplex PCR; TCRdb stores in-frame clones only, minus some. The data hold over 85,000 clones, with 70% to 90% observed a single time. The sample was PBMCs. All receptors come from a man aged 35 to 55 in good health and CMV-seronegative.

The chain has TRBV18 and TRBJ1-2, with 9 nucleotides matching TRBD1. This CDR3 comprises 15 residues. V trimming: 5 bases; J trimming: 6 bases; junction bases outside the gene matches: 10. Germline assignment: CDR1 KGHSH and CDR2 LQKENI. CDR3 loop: CASSKGQGSLDGYTF. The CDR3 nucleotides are TGTGCCAGCTCAAAGGGACAGGGAAGTCTAGATGGCTACACCTTC.

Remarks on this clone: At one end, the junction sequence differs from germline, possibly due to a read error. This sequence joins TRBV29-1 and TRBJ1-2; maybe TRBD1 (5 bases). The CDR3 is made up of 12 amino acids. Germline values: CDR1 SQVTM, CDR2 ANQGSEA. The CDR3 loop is CSVEEVQGQHYF. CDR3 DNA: TGCAGCGTTGAAGAGGTCCAGGGCCAACATTACTTC. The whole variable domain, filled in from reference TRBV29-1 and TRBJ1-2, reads SAVISQKPSRDICQRGTSLTIQCQVDSQVTMMFWYRQQPGQSLTLIATANQGSEATYESGFVIDKFPISRPNLTFSTLTVSNMSPEDSSIYLCSVEEVQGQHYFGSGTRLTVV.

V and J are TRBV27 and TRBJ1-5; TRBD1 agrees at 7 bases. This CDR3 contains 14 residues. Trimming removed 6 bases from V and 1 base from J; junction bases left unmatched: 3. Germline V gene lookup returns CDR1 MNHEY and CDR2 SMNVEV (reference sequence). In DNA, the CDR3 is TGTGCCAGCAGAAGGGGGCAGAGCAATCAGCCCCAGCATTTT. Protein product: CASRRGQSNQPQHF.

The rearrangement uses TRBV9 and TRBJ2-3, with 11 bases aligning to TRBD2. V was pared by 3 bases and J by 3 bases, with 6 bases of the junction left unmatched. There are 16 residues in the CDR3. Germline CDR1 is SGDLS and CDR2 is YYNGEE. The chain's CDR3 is CASSGSGGVETDTQYF. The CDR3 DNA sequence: TGTGCCAGCAGCGGTAGCGGGGGGGTTGAAACAGATACGCAGTATTTT.

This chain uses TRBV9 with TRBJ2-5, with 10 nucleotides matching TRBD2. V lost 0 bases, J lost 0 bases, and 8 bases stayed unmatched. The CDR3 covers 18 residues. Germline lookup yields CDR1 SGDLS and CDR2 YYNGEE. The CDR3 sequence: CASSVGTSGDLYQETQYF. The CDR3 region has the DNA TGTGCCAGCAGCGTAGGTACTAGCGGGGACCTGTACCAAGAGACCCAGTACTTC.

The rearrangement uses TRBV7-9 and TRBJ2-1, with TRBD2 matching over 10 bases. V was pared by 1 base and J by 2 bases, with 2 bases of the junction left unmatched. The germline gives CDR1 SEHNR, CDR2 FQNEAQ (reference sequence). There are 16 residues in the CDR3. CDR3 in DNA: TGTGCCAGCAGCTTAGGAGCGGGGGGGCCCTACAATGAGCAGTTCTTC. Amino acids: CASSLGAGGPYNEQFF.

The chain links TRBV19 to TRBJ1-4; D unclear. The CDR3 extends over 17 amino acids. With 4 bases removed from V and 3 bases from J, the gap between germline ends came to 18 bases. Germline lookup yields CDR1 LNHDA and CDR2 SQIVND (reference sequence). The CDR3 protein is CASSTRGGPGANEKLFF. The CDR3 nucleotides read TGTGCCAGTAGTACCCGGGGAGGCCCGGGTGCTAATGAAAAACTGTTTTTT.

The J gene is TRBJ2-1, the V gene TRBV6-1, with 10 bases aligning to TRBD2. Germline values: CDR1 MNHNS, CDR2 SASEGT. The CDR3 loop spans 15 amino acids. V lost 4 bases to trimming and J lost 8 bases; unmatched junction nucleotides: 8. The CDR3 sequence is CASSGRSGGVYEQFF. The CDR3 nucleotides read TGTGCCAGCAGTGGCCGCAGCGGGGGGGTCTATGAGCAGTTCTTC.

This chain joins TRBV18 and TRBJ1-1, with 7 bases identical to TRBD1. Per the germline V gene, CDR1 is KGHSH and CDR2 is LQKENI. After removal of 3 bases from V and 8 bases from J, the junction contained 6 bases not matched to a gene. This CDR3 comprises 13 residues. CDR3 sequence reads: CASSPRQGLEAFF. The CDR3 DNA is TGTGCCAGCTCACCGAGACAGGGCTTAGAAGCTTTCTTT. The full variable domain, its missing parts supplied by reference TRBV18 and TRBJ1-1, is NAGVMQNPRHLVRRRGQEARLRCSPMKGHSHVYWYRQLPEEGLKFMVYLQKENIIDESGMPKERFSAEFPKEGPSILRIQQVVRGDSAAYFCASSPRQGLEAFFGQGTRLTVV.

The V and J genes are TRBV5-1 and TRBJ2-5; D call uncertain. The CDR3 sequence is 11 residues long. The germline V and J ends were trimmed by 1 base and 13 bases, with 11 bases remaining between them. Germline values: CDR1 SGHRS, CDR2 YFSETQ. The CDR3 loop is CASSLFGYLYF. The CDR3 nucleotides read TGCGCCAGCAGCTTGTTCGGGTACCTGTACTTC.

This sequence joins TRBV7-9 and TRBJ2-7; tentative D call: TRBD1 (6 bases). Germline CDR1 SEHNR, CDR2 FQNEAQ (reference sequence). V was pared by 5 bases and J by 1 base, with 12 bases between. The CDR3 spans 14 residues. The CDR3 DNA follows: TGTGCCAGCAGCACCAGGGGTAGGTCCTACGAGCAGTACTTC. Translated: CASSTRGRSYEQYF.

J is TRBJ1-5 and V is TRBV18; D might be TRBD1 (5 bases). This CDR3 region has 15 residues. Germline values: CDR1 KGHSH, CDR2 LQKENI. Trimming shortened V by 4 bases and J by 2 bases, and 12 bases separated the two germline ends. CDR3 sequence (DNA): TGTGCCAGCTCACTCGGTTGGGGGGGCAATCAGCCCCAGCATTTT. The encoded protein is CASSLGWGGNQPQHF.

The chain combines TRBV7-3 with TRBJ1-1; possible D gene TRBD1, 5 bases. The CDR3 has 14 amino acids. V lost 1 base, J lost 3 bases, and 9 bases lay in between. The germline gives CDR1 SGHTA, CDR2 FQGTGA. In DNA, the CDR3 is TGTGCCAGCAGCTTAAGGGGGGGGGACACTGAAGCTTTCTTT. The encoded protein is CASSLRGGDTEAFF.

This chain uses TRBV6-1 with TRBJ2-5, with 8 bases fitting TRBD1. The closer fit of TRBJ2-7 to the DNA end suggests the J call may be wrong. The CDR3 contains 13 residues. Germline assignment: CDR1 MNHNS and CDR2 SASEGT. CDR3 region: CASSDRGTDEQYF. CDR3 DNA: TGTGCCAGCAGCGACAGGGGAACCGACGAGCAGTACTTC.

The CDR3 DNA is TGTGCCAGCAGCCCTAGACTAGCGGGGGAAGAGACCCAGTACTTC. The encoded protein is CASSPRLAGEETQYF. The rearrangement links TRBV7-2 to TRBJ2-5; 12 bases align to TRBD2. With V trimmed by 5 bases and J by 3 bases, 4 bases remained unmatched. The CDR3 is 15 amino acids. Germline CDR1 and CDR2: SGHTA and FQGNSA. Full variable domain (remainder filled in from reference TRBV7-2 and TRBJ2-5): GAGVSQSPSNKVTEKGKDVELRCDPISGHTALYWYRQSLGQGLEFLIYFQGNSAPDKSGLPSDRFSAERTGGSVSTLTIQRTQQEDSAVYLCASSPRLAGEETQYFGPGTRLLVL.

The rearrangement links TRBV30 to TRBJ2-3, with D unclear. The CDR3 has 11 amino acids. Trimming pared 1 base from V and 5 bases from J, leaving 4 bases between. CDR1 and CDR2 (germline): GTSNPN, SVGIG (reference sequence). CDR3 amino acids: CAWSEQDTQYF. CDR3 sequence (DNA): TGTGCCTGGAGTGAGCAAGATACGCAGTATTTT.

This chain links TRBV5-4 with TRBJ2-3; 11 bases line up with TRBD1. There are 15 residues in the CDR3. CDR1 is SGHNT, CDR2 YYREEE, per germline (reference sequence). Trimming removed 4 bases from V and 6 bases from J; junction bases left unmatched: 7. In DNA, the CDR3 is TGTGCCAGCAGCGACGGACAGGGGGCGTGGGATACGCAGTATTTT. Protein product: CASSDGQGAWDTQYF.

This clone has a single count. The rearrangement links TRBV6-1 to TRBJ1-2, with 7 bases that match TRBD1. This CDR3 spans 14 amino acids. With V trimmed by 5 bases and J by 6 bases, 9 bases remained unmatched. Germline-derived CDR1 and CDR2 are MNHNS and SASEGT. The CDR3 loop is CASSPRQGPHGYTF. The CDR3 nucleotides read TGTGCCAGCAGTCCCCGACAGGGTCCGCATGGCTACACCTTC.

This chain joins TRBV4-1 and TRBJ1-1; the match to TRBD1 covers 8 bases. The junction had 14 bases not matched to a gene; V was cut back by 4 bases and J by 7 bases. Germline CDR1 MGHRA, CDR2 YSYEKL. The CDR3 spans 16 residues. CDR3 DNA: TGCGCCAGCAGCCCGTTGGAGACAGGGGCGCAAGATGAAGCTTTCTTT. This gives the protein CASSPLETGAQDEAFF.

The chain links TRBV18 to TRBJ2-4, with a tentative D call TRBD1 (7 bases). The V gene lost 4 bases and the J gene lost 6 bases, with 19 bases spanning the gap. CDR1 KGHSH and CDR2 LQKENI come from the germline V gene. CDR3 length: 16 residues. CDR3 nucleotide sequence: TGTGCCAGCTCACAATCGGGACAGAAGGGGGGAAACATTCAGTACTTC. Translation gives CASSQSGQKGGNIQYF.

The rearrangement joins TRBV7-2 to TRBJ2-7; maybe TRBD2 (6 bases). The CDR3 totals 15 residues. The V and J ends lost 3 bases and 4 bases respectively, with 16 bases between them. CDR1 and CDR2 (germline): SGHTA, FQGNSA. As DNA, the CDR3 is TGTGCCAGCAGCTTTGGGGTTACTGGGGGGTACGAGCAGTACTTC. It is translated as CASSFGVTGGYEQYF.

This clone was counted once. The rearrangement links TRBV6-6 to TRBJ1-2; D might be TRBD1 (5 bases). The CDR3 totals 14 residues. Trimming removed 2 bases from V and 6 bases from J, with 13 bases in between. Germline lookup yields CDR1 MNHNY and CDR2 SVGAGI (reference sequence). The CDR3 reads CASSYAGGDDGYTF. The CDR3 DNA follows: TGTGCCAGCAGTTACGCTGGAGGGGATGATGGCTACACCTTC.

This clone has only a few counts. CDR3 sequence reads: CASSGYDWNTQYF. The CDR3 nucleotides read TGTGCCAGTAGTGGCTATGACTGGAATACGCAGTATTTT. The V gene is TRBV19, the J gene TRBJ2-3; no clear D gene. The CDR3 spans 13 residues. The V end was cut by 5 bases, the J end by 7 bases, with 13 bases between. CDR1 LNHDA and CDR2 SQIVND come from the germline V gene (reference sequence). Full variable domain (remainder filled in from reference TRBV19 and TRBJ2-3): DGGITQSPKYLFRKEGQNVTLSCEQNLNHDAMYWYRQDPGQGLRLIYYSQIVNDFQKGDIAEGYSVSREKKESFPLTVTSAQKNPTAFYLCASSGYDWNTQYFGPGTRLTVL.

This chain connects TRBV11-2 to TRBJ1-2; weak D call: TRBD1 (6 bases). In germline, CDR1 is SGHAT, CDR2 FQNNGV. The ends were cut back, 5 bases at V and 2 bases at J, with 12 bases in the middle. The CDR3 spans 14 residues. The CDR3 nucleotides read TGTGCCAGCAGCCAACGAAGGGGGAACTATGGCTACACCTTC. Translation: CASSQRRGNYGYTF.

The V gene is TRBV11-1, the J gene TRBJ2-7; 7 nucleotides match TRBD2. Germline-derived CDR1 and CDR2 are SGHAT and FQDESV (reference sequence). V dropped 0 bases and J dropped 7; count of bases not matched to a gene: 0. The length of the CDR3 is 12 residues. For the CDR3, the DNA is TGTGCCAGCAGCTTAGCCGGGGGGGAGCAGTACTTC. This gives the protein CASSLAGGEQYF.

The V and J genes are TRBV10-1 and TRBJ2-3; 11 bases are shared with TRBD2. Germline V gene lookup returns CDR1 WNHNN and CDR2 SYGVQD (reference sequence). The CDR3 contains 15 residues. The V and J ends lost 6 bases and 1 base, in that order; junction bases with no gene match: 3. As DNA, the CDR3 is TGCGCCAGCAGCCCTAGCGGGGGGCGCACAGATACGCAGTATTTT. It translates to CASSPSGGRTDTQYF.

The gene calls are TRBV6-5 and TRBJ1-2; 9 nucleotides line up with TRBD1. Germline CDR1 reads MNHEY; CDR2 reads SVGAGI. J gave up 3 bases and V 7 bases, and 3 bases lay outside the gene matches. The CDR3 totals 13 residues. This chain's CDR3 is CASTRTGDYGYTF. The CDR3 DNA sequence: TGTGCCAGCACCCGGACAGGGGACTATGGCTACACCTTC.

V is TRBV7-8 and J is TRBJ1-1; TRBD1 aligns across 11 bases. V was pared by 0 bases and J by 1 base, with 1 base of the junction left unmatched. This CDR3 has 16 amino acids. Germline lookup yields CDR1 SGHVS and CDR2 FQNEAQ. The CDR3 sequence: CASSLAGTGGNTEAFF. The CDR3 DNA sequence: TGTGCCAGCAGCTTAGCTGGGACAGGGGGGAACACTGAAGCTTTCTTT.

CDR3 protein: CASSLAGVQETQYF. In nucleotides, the CDR3 is TGTGCCAGCAGCTTGGCGGGGGTACAAGAGACCCAGTACTTC. The V call is TRBV7-9, the J call TRBJ2-5; 7 positions agree with TRBD2. V trimming: 3 bases; J trimming: 2 bases; junction bases outside the gene matches: 3. Germline V gene lookup returns CDR1 SEHNR and CDR2 FQNEAQ (reference sequence). CDR3 size: 14 residues.